This is a list of T cell receptor beta chains from one sample in a study of blood T cell repertoires in COVID-19. The protocol was immunoSEQ multiplex PCR, while the TCRdb copy is restricted to in-frame clones and leaves out a portion. This sample has approximately 170,000 clones, with 88% found just once. The specimen sequenced was PBMCs or T cells enriched from blood (not recorded which). The receptor set was obtained from a woman under 30 who had recovered from COVID-19. Both conserved end residues are part of each CDR3. The D gene is left open where the match is weak. The size field is filled for only some rows; it gives once, few, many or a size class.

j_call clone_size d_call v_call cdr3_nt cdr3_aa
TRBJ2-7 . . TRBV30 TGTGCCTGGAGTCATGACCGGGGGGCATCCTACGAGCAGTACTTC CAWSHDRGASYEQYF
TRBJ2-1 . TRBD2 TRBV5-4 TGTGCCAGCAGCCCATGGACTAGCGGGACCAATGAGCAGTTCTTC CASSPWTSGTNEQFF
TRBJ2-7 . . TRBV10-2 TGCGCCAGCAAGGGAGCAGCGGAGAACTACGAGCAGTACTTC CASKGAAENYEQYF
TRBJ2-3 . TRBD2 TRBV5-1 TGCGCCAGCAGCTTGGGCTCTAGCGGGAGTGGGTCAGATACGCAGTATTTT CASSLGSSGSGSDTQYF
TRBJ1-1 . . TRBV27 TGTGCCAGCAGTTTCCCCAAACTTGAAGCTTTCTTT CASSFPKLEAFF
TRBJ2-4 . . TRBV28 TGTGCCAGCAGCGGTAGCTGGGCAGGGGCTAAAAACATTCAGTACTTC CASSGSWAGAKNIQYF
TRBJ1-1 many TRBD1 TRBV13 TGTGCCAGCAGCATTACAGGGGGCTTGGAAGCTTTCTTT CASSITGGLEAFF
TRBJ2-1 . TRBD2 TRBV24-1 TGTGCCACCAGTGACTCTCCAGGGAGGGGCATATCCTACAATGAGCAGTTCTTC CATSDSPGRGISYNEQFF
TRBJ2-2 once . TRBV11-3 TGTGCCAGCAGCCCAACCCGGGGCACCGGGGAGCTGTTTTTT CASSPTRGTGELFF
TRBJ1-5 . TRBD1 TRBV3-1/TRBV3-2 TGTGCCAGCAGCCTATCAGGGACAGGGGATCAGCCCCAGCATTTT CASSLSGTGDQPQHF
TRBJ1-2 . . TRBV10-2 TGCGCCAGCCCCCTTTATGGCTACACCTTC CASPLYGYTF
TRBJ2-3 few TRBD1 TRBV9 TGTGCCAGCAGCGTTGGGGACAGTGTCACAGATACGCAGTATTTT CASSVGDSVTDTQYF
TRBJ1-1 . TRBD1 TRBV7-9 TGTGCCAGCAGCTTACAGGGGGCGCCCTCTGAAGCTTTCTTT CASSLQGAPSEAFF
TRBJ1-1 . . TRBV27 TGTGCCAGCAGTTTATCCCGGGGTGTTGGCTTGAACACTGAAGCTTTCTTT CASSLSRGVGLNTEAFF
TRBJ1-2 . . TRBV28 TGTGCCAGCAGTTTGCCCCAGGGTCGTATGTTGGGCTACACCTTC CASSLPQGRMLGYTF
TRBJ2-3 few TRBD2 TRBV5-4 TGTGCCAGCAGCTCGGGGCCTTCTGCGGGGGTTTATAGCACAGATACGCAGTATTTT CASSSGPSAGVYSTDTQYF
TRBJ1-6 . . TRBV12-3/TRBV12-4 TGTGCCAGCAGCTCAGGTGGTTCACCCCTCCACTTT CASSSGGSPLHF
TRBJ1-1 once . TRBV19 TGTGCCAGTAGTATCCTGTCGGGATCTGAAGCTTTCTTT CASSILSGSEAFF
TRBJ2-1 . TRBD2 TRBV19 TGTGCCAGTAGGGCATCTAGCGGGGCGTACAATGAGCAGTTCTTC CASRASSGAYNEQFF
TRBJ1-5 . . TRBV2 TGTGCCAGCAGCGGACAGACCAGCAATCAGCCCCAGCATTTT CASSGQTSNQPQHF
TRBJ1-1 . . TRBV2 TGTGCCAGCAGTGAAGCCCGGGGGGCGGTCGAGAAAGGTTTCTTT CASSEARGAVEKGFF
TRBJ1-1 . . TRBV7-8 TGTGCCAGCAGCCCGTATCGGGAGGGCCGGAGGACTGAAGCTTTCTTT CASSPYREGRRTEAFF
TRBJ2-1 . TRBD2 TRBV19 TGTGCCAGTACAGCGGGAGCCTCCAATGAGCAGTTCTTC CASTAGASNEQFF
TRBJ2-5 . . TRBV15 TGTGCCACCAGCAGGTTAGGGGCGGGGGCTAGTATGGAGACCCAGTACTTC CATSRLGAGASMETQYF
TRBJ2-7 . . TRBV5-1 TGCGCCAGCAGTCGGGGCAGGGGCGAGGCCTTGCCGACCTACGAGCAGTACTTC CASSRGRGEALPTYEQYF
TRBJ2-1 . TRBD2 TRBV28 TGTGCCAGCAGTTACCCCAGGGGACTAGCGGGAGAATCGGCCTACAATGAGCAGTTCTTC CASSYPRGLAGESAYNEQFF
TRBJ2-1 once . TRBV13 TGTGCCAGCAGCCCTACGACTGATGAGCAGTTCTTC CASSPTTDEQFF
TRBJ1-2 . TRBD1 TRBV7-2 TGTGCCAGCAGCTTAGTTCAGGGGGCAGGCTATGGCTACACCTTC CASSLVQGAGYGYTF
TRBJ2-5 . . TRBV5-1 TGCGCCAGCAGCTCAGGTATACAAGAGACCCAGTACTTC CASSSGIQETQYF
TRBJ1-1 . . TRBV6-6 TGTGCCAGCAGTTACTCGTCTCGGGACACTGAAGCTTTCTTT CASSYSSRDTEAFF
TRBJ2-3 few TRBD2 TRBV11-3 TGTGCCAGCAGTGCCGGGACTAGCGGGGTTGATACGCAGTATTTT CASSAGTSGVDTQYF
TRBJ2-2 . . TRBV19 TGTGCCAGTAGTATTATTGCGAGTCGGGAGCTGTTTTTT CASSIIASRELFF
TRBJ1-2 . . TRBV5-4 TGTGCCAGCAGCTTGGGGGCAGGGAACTATGGCTACACCTTC CASSLGAGNYGYTF
TRBJ2-1 few TRBD2 TRBV7-2 TGTGCCAGCAGCTCGGGGGGAACCACTTCTCAGCAGTTCTTC CASSSGGTTSQQFF
TRBJ1-1 . . TRBV5-5 TGTGCCAGCAGCGCCCGGGGGATGGGGTCGGTCGGGAACACTGAAGCTTTCTTT CASSARGMGSVGNTEAFF
TRBJ1-1 once TRBD1 TRBV28 TGTGCCAGCAGTAACACAGGGGGCCCGAACACTGAAGCTTTCTTT CASSNTGGPNTEAFF
TRBJ1-2 . . TRBV9 TGTGCCAGCAGCCCCTCCTTTGATGGCTACACCTTC CASSPSFDGYTF
TRBJ1-4 . TRBD1 TRBV19 TGTGCCAGTAGTATGGACAGGTGGAGTGAAAAACTGTTTTTT CASSMDRWSEKLFF
TRBJ2-5 . TRBD1 TRBV27 TGTGCCAGCAGTTTATGGACAGGAGGACAAGAGACCCAGTACTTC CASSLWTGGQETQYF
TRBJ2-3 . TRBD2 TRBV28 TGTGCCAGCAGTCGCGGACTAGCGGGAGCTCGGATGGCAGATACGCAGTATTTT CASSRGLAGARMADTQYF
TRBJ2-5 . . TRBV11-2 TGTGCCAGCAGCTTCCGACCGGGGGAGACCCAGTACTTC CASSFRPGETQYF
TRBJ1-1 . . TRBV28 TGTGCCAGCAACACAGGGCGCCCAGCTGAAGCTTTCTTT CASNTGRPAEAFF
TRBJ2-2 . TRBD2 TRBV27 TGTGCCAGCAGGACTAGCGGGGGTCCCGGGGAGCTGTTTTTT CASRTSGGPGELFF
TRBJ2-1 . . TRBV5-1 TGCGCCAGCAGCTTGGTTAACAATGAGCAGTTCTTC CASSLVNNEQFF
TRBJ2-1 . . TRBV5-1 TGCGCCAGCAGCTTGGAAGTAGCGGACTCCTACAATGAGCAGTTCTTC CASSLEVADSYNEQFF
TRBJ2-7 few TRBD2 TRBV18 TGTGCCAGCTCACGAGGGACTAGCGGGAGAATGGTAGCCGAGCAGTACTTC CASSRGTSGRMVAEQYF
TRBJ1-1 . . TRBV5-1 TGCGCCAGCAGCTCCAATAGCCAATACACTGAAGCTTTCTTT CASSSNSQYTEAFF
TRBJ2-7 . . TRBV10-1 TGCGCCAGCAGTGAGGGGGGGGCCCCCTACGAGCAGTACTTC CASSEGGAPYEQYF
TRBJ2-3 few . TRBV18 TGTGCCAGCTCACGAGAGTCAGATACGCAGTATTTT CASSRESDTQYF